This T cell receptor (beta chain) was captured in a study of T cell repertoires in ileal Crohn's disease. Study observations and caveats: Clonality above 26.8% at surgery always came with endoscopic recurrence.

Assay: immunoSEQ multiplex PCR; the TCRdb copy retains only in-frame clones and omits some. The table records approximately 27,000 clones, 80% to 90% of them present only once. Remarks on this clone: Its cognate antigen is unknown.

The CDR3 totals 16 residues. The V segment lost 5 bases and the J segment 2 bases; nucleotides outside the gene matches: 10. Germline V gene data show CDR1 as SGHAT and CDR2 as FQNNGV. The V call is TRBV11-2, the J call TRBJ2-3, with 7 positions matching TRBD1. Sequencing input: ileal tissue. This TCR came from an adult with Crohn's disease. This chain's CDR3 is CASSPTGNLYTDTQYF. Written as DNA, the CDR3 is TGTGCCAGCAGCCCGACAGGGAACCTTTACACAGATACGCAGTATTTT. The full variable domain, in which reference TRBV11-2 and TRBJ2-3 provide the parts outside the CDR3, is EAGVAQSPRYKIIEKRQSVAFWCNPISGHATLYWYQQILGQGPKLLIQFQNNGVVDDSQLPKDRFSAERLKGVDSTLKIQPAKLEDSAVYLCASSPTGNLYTDTQYFGPGTRLTVL.